This T cell receptor beta chain was recorded in a study of T cells after yellow fever vaccination. Study-wide background: CD3, CD45RA, CCR7 and CD95 defined the sorted EM, EMRA, CM and Tscm memory subsets.

This CDR3 is built from 16 residues. The germline V gene has CDR1 SNHLY and CDR2 FYNNEI. The V and J ends lost 0 bases and 5 bases respectively, with 16 bases between them. Overall study findings and caveats: Compared with primary, the secondary response was weaker and peaked at day 5, not 15. Clonotype sharing between CD4 and CD8 compartments was small. Once the booster was given, most primary-vaccination clones reappeared, at approximately 97% for CD4 and over 75% for CD8.

The table lists this clonotype with many counts. Using its own MiXCR run on the 5' RACE reads, TCRdb lists one record per CDR3 protein. The data hold roughly 32,000 distinct CDR3 sequences, with approximately 6.6% observed a single time. The TCR was taken from a man between 18 and 35 years old who received the YFV17D yellow fever vaccine. Sequences were derived from PBMCs, either bulk or a sorted T-cell subset (CD4+, CD8+, memory, or dextramer-sorted; not recorded which), sampled on the day of the first yellow fever vaccination. This chain uses TRBV2 with TRBJ1-1; tentatively, D is TRBD1 (6 bases). CDR3 nucleotides: TGTGCCAGCAGTGAAGCTCGACAGATAGGGGGTACTGAAGCTTTCTTT. Amino acid sequence: CASSEARQIGGTEAFF.